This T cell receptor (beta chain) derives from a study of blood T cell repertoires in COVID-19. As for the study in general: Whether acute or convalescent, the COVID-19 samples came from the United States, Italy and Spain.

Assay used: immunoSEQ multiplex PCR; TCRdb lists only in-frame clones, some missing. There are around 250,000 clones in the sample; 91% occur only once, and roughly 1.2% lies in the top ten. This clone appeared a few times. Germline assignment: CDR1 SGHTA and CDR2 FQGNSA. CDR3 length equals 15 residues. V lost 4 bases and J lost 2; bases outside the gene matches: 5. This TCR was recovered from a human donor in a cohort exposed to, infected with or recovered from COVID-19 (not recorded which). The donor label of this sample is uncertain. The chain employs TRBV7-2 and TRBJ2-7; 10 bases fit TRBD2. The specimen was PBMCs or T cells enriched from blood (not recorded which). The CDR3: CASSSSLAGAYEQYF. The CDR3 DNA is TGTGCCAGCAGCTCCTCCCTAGCGGGGGCCTACGAGCAGTACTTC.